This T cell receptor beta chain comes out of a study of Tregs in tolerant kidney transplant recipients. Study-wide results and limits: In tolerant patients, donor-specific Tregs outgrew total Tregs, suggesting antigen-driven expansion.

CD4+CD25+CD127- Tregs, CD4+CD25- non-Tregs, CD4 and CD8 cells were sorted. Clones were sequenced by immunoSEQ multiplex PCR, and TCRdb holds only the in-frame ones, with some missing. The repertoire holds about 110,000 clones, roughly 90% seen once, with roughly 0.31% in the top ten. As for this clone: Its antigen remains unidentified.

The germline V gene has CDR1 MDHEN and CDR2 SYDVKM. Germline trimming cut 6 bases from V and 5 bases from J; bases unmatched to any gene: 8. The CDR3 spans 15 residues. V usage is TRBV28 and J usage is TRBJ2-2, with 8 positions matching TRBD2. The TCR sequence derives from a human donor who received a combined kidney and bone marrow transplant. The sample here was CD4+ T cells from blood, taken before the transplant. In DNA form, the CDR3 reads TGTGCCAGCAGAGAGGGTTCGGGGGGGACCGGGGAGCTGTTTTTT. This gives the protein CASREGSGGTGELFF.